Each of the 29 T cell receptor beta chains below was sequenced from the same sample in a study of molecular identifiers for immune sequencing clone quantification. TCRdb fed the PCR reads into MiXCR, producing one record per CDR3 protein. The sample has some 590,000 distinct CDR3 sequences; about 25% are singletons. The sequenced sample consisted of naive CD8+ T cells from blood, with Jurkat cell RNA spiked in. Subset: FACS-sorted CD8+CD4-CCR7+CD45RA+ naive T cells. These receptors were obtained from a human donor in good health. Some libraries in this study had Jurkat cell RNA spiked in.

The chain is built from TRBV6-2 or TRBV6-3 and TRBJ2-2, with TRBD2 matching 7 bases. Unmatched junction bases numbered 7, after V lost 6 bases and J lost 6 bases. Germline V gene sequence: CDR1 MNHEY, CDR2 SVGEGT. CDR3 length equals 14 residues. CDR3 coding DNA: TGTGCCAGCAGCCCCTACACTAGCGCCGGGGAGCTGTTTTTT. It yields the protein CASSPYTSAGELFF.

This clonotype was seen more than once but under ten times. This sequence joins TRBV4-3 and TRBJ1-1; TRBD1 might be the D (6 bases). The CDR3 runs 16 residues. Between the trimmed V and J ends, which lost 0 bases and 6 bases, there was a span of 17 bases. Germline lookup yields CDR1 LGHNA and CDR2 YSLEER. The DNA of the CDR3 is TGCGCCAGCAGCCAAGATTGGGGGGGCGAATCGGCTGAAGCTTTCTTT. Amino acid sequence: CASSQDWGGESAEAFF.

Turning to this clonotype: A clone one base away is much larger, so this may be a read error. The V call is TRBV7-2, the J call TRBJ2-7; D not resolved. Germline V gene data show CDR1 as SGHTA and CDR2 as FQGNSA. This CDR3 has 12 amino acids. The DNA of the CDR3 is TGTGCCAGCAGCTTAGACAACTACGAGCGGTACTTC. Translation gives CASSLDNYERYF.

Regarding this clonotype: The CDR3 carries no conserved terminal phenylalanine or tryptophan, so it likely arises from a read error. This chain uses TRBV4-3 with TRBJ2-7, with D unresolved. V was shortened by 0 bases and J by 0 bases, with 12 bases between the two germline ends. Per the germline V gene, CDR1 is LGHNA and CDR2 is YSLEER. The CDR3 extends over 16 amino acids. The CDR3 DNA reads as TGCGCCAGCAGCCAAGACGACCTGGCTCTCTCCTACGAGCAGTACTCC. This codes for CASSQDDLALSYEQYS.

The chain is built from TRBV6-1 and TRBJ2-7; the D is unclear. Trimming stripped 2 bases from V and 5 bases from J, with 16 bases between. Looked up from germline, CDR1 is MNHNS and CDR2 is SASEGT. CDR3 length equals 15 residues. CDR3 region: CASSELRSSLHEQYF. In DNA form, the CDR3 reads TGTGCCAGCAGTGAACTACGATCAAGTCTCCACGAGCAGTACTTC.

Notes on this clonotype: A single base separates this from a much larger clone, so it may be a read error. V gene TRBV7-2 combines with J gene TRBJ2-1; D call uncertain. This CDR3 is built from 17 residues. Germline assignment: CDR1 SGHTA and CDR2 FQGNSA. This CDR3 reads CASSPTPAAISYNEQLF. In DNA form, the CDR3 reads TGTGCCAGCAGCCCTACCCCTGCAGCGATCTCCTACAATGAGCAGCTCTTC. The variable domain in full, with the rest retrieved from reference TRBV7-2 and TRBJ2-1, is GAGVSQSPSNKVTEKGKDVELRCDPISGHTALYWYRQSLGQGLEFLIYFQGNSAPDKSGLPSDRFSAERTGGSVSTLTIQRTQQEDSAVYLCASSPTPAAISYNEQLFGPGTRLTVL.

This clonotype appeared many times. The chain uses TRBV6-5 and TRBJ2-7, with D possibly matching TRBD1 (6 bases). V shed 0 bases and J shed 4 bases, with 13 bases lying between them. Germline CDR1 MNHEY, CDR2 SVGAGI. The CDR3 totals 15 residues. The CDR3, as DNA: TGTGCCAGCAGTTACTCGAAAGGTACAGGGTACGAGCAGTACTTC. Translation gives CASSYSKGTGYEQYF.

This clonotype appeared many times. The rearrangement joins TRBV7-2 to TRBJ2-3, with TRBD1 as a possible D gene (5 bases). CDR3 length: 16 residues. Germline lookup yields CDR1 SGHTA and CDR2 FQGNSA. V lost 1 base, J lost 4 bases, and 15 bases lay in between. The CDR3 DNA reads TGTGCCAGCAGCTTAGGGGGCCGAGTAGTCTCAGATACGCAGTATTTT. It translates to CASSLGGRVVSDTQYF.

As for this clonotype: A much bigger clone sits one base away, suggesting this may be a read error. The CDR3 loop is CASSSIQGVHSGNTIYF. CDR3 in DNA: TGTGCCAGCAGCTCGATACAGGGTGTTCACTCTGGAAACACCATATATTTT. The chain uses TRBV7-9 and TRBJ1-3; D perhaps matches TRBD1 (6 bases). Trimming took off 4 bases at V and 0 bases at J, with 16 bases between the two ends. Germline CDR1 is SEHNR and CDR2 is FQNEAQ (reference sequence). The CDR3 runs 17 residues.

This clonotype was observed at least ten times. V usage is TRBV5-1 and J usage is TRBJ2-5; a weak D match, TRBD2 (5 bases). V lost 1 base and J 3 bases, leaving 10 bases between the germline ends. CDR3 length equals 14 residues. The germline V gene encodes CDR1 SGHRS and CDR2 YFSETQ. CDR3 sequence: CASSLSDLEETQYF. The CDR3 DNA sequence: TGCGCCAGCAGCTTGTCGGACTTAGAAGAGACCCAGTACTTC.

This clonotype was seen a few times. In DNA, the CDR3 is TGTGCCAGCAGTCGGACTAGCGGAAGGTACCAAGAGACCCAGTACTTC. Its translation is CASSRTSGRYQETQYF. This chain joins TRBV28 and TRBJ2-5, with 10 bases fitting TRBD2. The CDR3 length is 16 residues. J gave up 0 bases and V 5 bases, and 6 bases lay outside the gene matches. Per the germline V gene, CDR1 is MDHEN and CDR2 is SYDVKM.

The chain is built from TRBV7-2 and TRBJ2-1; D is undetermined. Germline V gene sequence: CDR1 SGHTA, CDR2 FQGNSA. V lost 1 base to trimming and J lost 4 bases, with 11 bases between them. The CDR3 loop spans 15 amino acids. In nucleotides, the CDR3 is TGTGCCAGCAGCTTAGGTATAGAGTATTACAATGAGCAGTTCTTC. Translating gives CASSLGIEYYNEQFF.

CDR3 amino acids: CASSVAGGPYEQYF. The CDR3 DNA is TGTGCCAGCAGCGTAGCGGGAGGACCCTACGAGCAGTACTTC. This sequence joins TRBV9 and TRBJ2-7, with 7 bases lining up with TRBD2. V lost 0 bases, J lost 2 bases, and 2 bases stayed unmatched. This CDR3 contains 14 residues. Germline assignment: CDR1 SGDLS and CDR2 YYNGEE. Full variable domain (rest looked up from reference TRBV9 and TRBJ2-7): DSGVTQTPKHLITATGQRVTLRCSPRSGDLSVYWYQQSLDQGLQFLIQYYNGEERAKGNILERFSAQQFPDLHSELNLSSLELGDSALYFCASSVAGGPYEQYFGPGTRLTVT.

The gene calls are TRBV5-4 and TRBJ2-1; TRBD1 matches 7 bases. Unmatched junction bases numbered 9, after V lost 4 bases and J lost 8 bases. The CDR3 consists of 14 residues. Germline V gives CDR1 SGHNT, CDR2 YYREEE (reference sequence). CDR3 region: CASSLGQPEDEQFF. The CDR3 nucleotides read TGTGCCAGCAGCCTGGGACAGCCGGAGGATGAGCAGTTCTTC.

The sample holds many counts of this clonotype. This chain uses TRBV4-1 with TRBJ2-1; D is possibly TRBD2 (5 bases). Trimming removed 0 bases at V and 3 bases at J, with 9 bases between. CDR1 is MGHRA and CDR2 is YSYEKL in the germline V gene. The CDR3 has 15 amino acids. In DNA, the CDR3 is TGCGCCAGCAGCCAAGATAGCGCAGACTACAATGAGCAGTTCTTC. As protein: CASSQDSADYNEQFF.

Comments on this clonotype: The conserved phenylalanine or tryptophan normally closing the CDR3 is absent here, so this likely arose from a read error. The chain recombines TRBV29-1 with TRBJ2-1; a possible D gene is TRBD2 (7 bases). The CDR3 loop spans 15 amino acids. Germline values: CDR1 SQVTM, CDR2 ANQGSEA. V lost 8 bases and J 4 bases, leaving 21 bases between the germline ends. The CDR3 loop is CSHSPGGLGYNEQFS. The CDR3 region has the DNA TGCAGCCACTCCCCCGGGGGGCTTGGATACAATGAGCAGTTCTCC.

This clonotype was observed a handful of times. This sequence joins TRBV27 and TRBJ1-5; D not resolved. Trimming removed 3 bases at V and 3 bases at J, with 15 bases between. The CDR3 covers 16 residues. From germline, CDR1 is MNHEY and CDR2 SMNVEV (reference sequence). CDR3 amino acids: CASSFPQRAVNQPQHF. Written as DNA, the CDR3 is TGTGCCAGCAGTTTTCCCCAGCGGGCCGTCAATCAGCCCCAGCATTTT.

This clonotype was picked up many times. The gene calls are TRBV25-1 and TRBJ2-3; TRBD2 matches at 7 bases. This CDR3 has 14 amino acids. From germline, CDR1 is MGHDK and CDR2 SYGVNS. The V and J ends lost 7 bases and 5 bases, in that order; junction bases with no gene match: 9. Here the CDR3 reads CASTTTSSGDTQYF. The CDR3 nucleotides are TGTGCCAGCACTACGACTAGCTCAGGAGATACGCAGTATTTT. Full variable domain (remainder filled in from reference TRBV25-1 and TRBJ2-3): EADIYQTPRYLVIGTGKKITLECSQTMGHDKMYWYQQDPGMELHLIHYSYGVNSTEKGDLSSESTVSRIRTEHFPLTLESARPSHTSQYLCASTTTSSGDTQYFGPGTRLTVL.

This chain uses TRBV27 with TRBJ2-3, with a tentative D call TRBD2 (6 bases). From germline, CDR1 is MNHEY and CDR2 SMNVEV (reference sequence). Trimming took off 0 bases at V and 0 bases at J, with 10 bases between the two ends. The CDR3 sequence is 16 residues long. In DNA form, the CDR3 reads TGTGCCAGCAGTTTATCATGGGAGGCGAGCACAGATACGCAGTATTTT. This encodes CASSLSWEASTDTQYF.

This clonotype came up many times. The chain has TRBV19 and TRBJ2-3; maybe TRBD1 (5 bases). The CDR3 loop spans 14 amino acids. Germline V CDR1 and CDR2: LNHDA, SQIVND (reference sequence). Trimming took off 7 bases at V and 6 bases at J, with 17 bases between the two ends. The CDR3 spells CASNVDSSYDTQYF. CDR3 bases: TGTGCCAGTAATGTCGACAGCTCCTATGATACGCAGTATTTT.

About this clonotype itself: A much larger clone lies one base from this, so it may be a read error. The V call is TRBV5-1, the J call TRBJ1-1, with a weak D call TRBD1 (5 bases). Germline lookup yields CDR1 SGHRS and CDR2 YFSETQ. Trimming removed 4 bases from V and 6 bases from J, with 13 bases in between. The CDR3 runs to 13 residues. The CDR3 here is CASSKGANAEAFF. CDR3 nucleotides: TGCGCCAGCAGCAAAGGGGCTAACGCTGAAGCTTTCTTT.

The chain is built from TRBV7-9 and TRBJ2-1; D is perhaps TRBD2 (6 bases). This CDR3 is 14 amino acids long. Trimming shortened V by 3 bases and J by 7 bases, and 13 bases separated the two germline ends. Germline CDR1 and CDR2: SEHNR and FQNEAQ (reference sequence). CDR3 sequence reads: CASSFTRAGNEQFF. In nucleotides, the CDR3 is TGTGCCAGCAGCTTCACGAGGGCGGGGAATGAGCAGTTCTTC.

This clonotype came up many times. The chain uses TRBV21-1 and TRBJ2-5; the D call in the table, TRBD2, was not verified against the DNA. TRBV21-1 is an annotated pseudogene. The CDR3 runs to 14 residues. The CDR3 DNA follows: TGTGCCAGCAGCCTCCCGGGAATAAAAGAGACCCAGTACTTC. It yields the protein CASSLPGIKETQYF.

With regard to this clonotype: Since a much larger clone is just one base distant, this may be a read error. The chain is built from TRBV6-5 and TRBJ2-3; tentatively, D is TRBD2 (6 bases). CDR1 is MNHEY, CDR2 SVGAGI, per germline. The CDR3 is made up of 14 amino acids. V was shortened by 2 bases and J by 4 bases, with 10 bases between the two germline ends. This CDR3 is CASSYAGRSDTQYF. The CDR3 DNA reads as TGTGCCAGCAGTTACGCGGGGCGCTCAGATACGCAGTATTTT.

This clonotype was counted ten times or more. The CDR3 loop is CSARDPTGFMNTEAFF. CDR3 nucleotide sequence: TGCAGTGCTAGAGATCCGACAGGTTTTATGAACACTGAAGCTTTCTTT. This chain links TRBV20-1 with TRBJ1-1; the D gene is possibly TRBD1 (6 bases). The CDR3 totals 16 residues. Germline assignment: CDR1 DFQATT and CDR2 SNEGSKA (reference sequence). Trimming took 0 bases from V and 0 from J, leaving 14 bases between them.

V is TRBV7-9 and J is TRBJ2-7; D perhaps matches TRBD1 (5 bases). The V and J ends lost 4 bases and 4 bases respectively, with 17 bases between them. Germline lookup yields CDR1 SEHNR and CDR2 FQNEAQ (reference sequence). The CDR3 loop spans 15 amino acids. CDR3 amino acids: CASSYDVGAAYEQYF. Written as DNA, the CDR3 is TGTGCCAGCAGCTATGATGTTGGGGCCGCGTACGAGCAGTACTTC. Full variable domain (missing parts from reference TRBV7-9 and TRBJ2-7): DTGVSQNPRHKITKRGQNVTFRCDPISEHNRLYWYRQTLGQGPEFLTYFQNEAQLEKSRLLSDRFSAERPKGSFSTLEIQRTEQGDSAMYLCASSYDVGAAYEQYFGPGTRLTVT.

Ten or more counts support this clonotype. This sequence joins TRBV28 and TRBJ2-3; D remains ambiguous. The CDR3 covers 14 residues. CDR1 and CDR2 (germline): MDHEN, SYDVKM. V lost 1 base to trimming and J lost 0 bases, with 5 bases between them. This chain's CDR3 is CASSLYRSTDTQYF. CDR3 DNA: TGTGCCAGCAGTTTATACAGAAGCACAGATACGCAGTATTTT.

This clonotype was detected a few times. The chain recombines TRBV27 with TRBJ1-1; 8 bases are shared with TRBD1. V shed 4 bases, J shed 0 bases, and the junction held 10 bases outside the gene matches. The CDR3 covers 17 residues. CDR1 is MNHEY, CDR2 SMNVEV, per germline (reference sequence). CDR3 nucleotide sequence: TGTGCCAGCAGTTCGAACCGGGACAGGACTTTGAACACTGAAGCTTTCTTT. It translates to CASSSNRDRTLNTEAFF.

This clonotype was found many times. The CDR3 region has the DNA TGTGCCAGCAGCCCGGGCGGGGGTTCCAAAAACATTCAGTACTTC. Translating it yields CASSPGGGSKNIQYF. This chain joins TRBV9 and TRBJ2-4; 7 bases line up with TRBD2. Trimming at V came to 4 bases and at J to 2 bases, leaving 6 bases not matched to a gene. The CDR3 loop spans 15 amino acids. The germline gives CDR1 SGDLS, CDR2 YYNGEE.